One and the same sample provided the 21 T cell receptor beta chains below, sequenced in a study of cytomegalovirus exposure and HLA in healthy donors. 60 Vbeta and 13 Jbeta primers were used in PCR. Assay: immunoSEQ multiplex PCR; the TCRdb copy retains only in-frame clones and omits some. Among fewer than 350,000 clones listed, 85% to 90% were seen once. Sequencing used PBMCs. The receptors shown here come from a woman younger than 35 in good health and CMV-seronegative.

V usage is TRBV30 and J usage is TRBJ1-2; D is perhaps TRBD1 (6 bases). Germline assignment: CDR1 GTSNPN and CDR2 SVGIG (reference sequence). The V end was cut by 5 bases, the J end by 7 bases, with 17 bases between. The CDR3 sequence is 13 residues long. This CDR3 is CAWDPQGSSGYTF. The CDR3 DNA sequence: TGTGCCTGGGACCCACAGGGATCGAGTGGCTACACCTTC.

V usage is TRBV10-1 and J usage is TRBJ1-1, with D maybe TRBD1 (5 bases). Trimming left V 10 bases short and J 0 bases short, with 12 bases between. CDR3 length: 13 amino acids. CDR1 and CDR2 (germline): WNHNN, SYGVQD (reference sequence). The CDR3 is CATKTDVNTEAFF. CDR3 coding DNA: TGCGCCACCAAGACAGACGTGAACACTGAAGCTTTCTTT.

The chain employs TRBV7-8 and TRBJ1-1; tentative D call: TRBD1 (5 bases). V gave up 3 bases and J gave up 1 base, with 12 bases separating them. The germline V gene has CDR1 SGHVS and CDR2 FQNEAQ. This CDR3 spans 15 amino acids. The CDR3 loop is CASSLWAQENTEAFF. CDR3 bases: TGTGCCAGCAGCTTGTGGGCACAGGAGAACACTGAAGCTTTCTTT.

This clone was detected once. The chain is built from TRBV6-4 and TRBJ2-3; a possible D gene is TRBD2 (6 bases). The CDR3 length is 14 residues. V lost 5 bases, J lost 0 bases, and 9 bases lay in between. From germline, CDR1 is MRHNA and CDR2 SNTAGT. The CDR3 sequence is CASSPGLSTDTQYF. The CDR3 DNA follows: TGTGCCAGCAGTCCGGGACTTAGCACAGATACGCAGTATTTT.

This chain connects TRBV14 to TRBJ2-1; 11 positions match TRBD2. The CDR3 has 17 amino acids. The germline V gene encodes CDR1 SGHDN and CDR2 FVKESK. V lost 1 base to trimming and J lost 4 bases; unmatched junction nucleotides: 6. CDR3 in DNA: TGTGCCAGCAGCCAAGGACTAGCGGGAACCTTTTACAATGAGCAGTTCTTC. Translating gives CASSQGLAGTFYNEQFF.

V gene TRBV27 combines with J gene TRBJ2-7; 7 positions match TRBD2. Germline V gene data show CDR1 as MNHEY and CDR2 as SMNVEV (reference sequence). This CDR3 is built from 15 residues. The V and J ends lost 2 bases and 2 bases, in that order; junction bases with no gene match: 6. The CDR3 coding sequence is TGTGCCAGCAGTTTAGCGGGGGACTGGGCCTACGAGCAGTACTTC. Its protein product is CASSLAGDWAYEQYF.

This clone was found once. The V and J genes are TRBV2 and TRBJ2-7; D unresolved. V lost 8 bases and J 3 bases, leaving 11 bases between the germline ends. Looked up from germline, CDR1 is SNHLY and CDR2 is FYNNEI. The CDR3 has 12 amino acids. The CDR3 DNA is TGTGCCAGCTGTCAGGAATACTACGAGCAGTACTTC. It yields the protein CASCQEYYEQYF.

The chain links TRBV7-3 to TRBJ2-2; TRBD2 matches 9 bases. V lost 4 bases and J lost 3; bases outside the gene matches: 6. Germline V gene sequence: CDR1 SGHTA, CDR2 FQGTGA. CDR3 length: 16 amino acids. The CDR3 spells CASSSERGAHTGELFF. Written as DNA, the CDR3 is TGTGCCAGCAGCTCGGAGCGGGGGGCCCACACCGGGGAGCTGTTTTTT. The whole variable domain, remainder taken from reference TRBV7-3 and TRBJ2-2, is GAGVSQTPSNKVTEKGKYVELRCDPISGHTALYWYRQSLGQGPEFLIYFQGTGAADDSGLPNDRFFAVRPEGSVSTLKIQRTERGDSAVYLCASSSERGAHTGELFFGEGSRLTVL.

The rearrangement joins TRBV18 to TRBJ1-1, with 7 bases matching TRBD1. V lost 3 bases to trimming and J lost 5 bases; unmatched junction nucleotides: 12. The germline gives CDR1 KGHSH, CDR2 LQKENI. The CDR3 is made up of 16 amino acids. CDR3: CASSPIEGARGTEAFF. CDR3 nucleotides: TGTGCCAGCTCACCTATAGAGGGGGCGCGAGGTACTGAAGCTTTCTTT.

The chain carries TRBV5-4 and TRBJ2-5; D ambiguous. CDR1 is SGHNT and CDR2 is YYREEE in the germline V gene (reference sequence). Trimming pared 7 bases from V and 5 bases from J, leaving 15 bases between. The CDR3 totals 13 residues. The CDR3 DNA reads as TGTGCCAGCTCCATGGGCCTCGGCGAGACCCAGTACTTC. Translated: CASSMGLGETQYF.

CDR3 nucleotides: TGTGCCAGCAGTGAATGGACAGGCCGTTCACCCCTCCACTTT. This gives the protein CASSEWTGRSPLHF. The V and J genes are TRBV6-1 and TRBJ1-6, with TRBD1 identical over 7 bases. The CDR3 sequence is 14 residues long. Per germline, CDR1 MNHNS and CDR2 SASEGT. The ends lost 2 bases at V and 9 bases at J; junction bases unmatched: 4.

This chain joins TRBV7-7 and TRBJ2-5; perhaps TRBD2 as D (6 bases). TRBJ2-7 explains the end of the DNA better; the J call may be wrong. Germline V CDR1 and CDR2: SSHAT, FNYEAQ (reference sequence). The CDR3 totals 15 residues. The CDR3 bases are TGTGCCAGCAGCCCCCTGGGAGGTGGAGGCTACGAGCAGTACTTC. Protein product: CASSPLGGGGYEQYF.

The rearrangement links TRBV4-2 to TRBJ2-2, with TRBD2 matching over 9 bases. The length of the CDR3 is 17 residues. CDR1 and CDR2 (germline): LGHNA, YNFKEQ. V dropped 3 bases and J dropped 1; count of bases not matched to a gene: 6. The CDR3: CASSQGRSGGNTGELFF. The CDR3 nucleotides read TGTGCCAGCAGCCAGGGCCGTAGCGGGGGGAACACCGGGGAGCTGTTTTTT.

V gene TRBV7-2 combines with J gene TRBJ1-2; D is perhaps TRBD1 (5 bases). V was trimmed by 9 bases and J by 1 base, leaving 15 bases between them. The germline CDR1 and CDR2 sequences are SGHTA and FQGNSA. The CDR3 consists of 14 residues. CDR3 sequence reads: CASIGGALNYGYTF. CDR3 bases: TGTGCCAGTATCGGTGGGGCTCTTAACTATGGCTACACCTTC.

This chain uses TRBV27 with TRBJ2-7, with D maybe TRBD1 (6 bases). The CDR3 is 14 amino acids. Germline-derived CDR1 and CDR2 are MNHEY and SMNVEV (reference sequence). V lost 3 bases and J lost 2, with 11 bases in between. The CDR3 bases are TGTGCCAGCAGTTTCACCCCAGGGGCCTACGAGCAGTACTTC. It codes for CASSFTPGAYEQYF.

The rearrangement uses TRBV14 and TRBJ1-1; no clear D gene. The CDR3 spans 13 residues. Germline V gives CDR1 SGHDN, CDR2 FVKESK. V lost 3 bases and J 0 bases, leaving 5 bases between the germline ends. The CDR3 reads CASSHDLNTEAFF. DNA of the CDR3: TGTGCCAGCAGCCACGACTTGAACACTGAAGCTTTCTTT.

This rearrangement joins TRBV15 to TRBJ2-7; 10 bases agree with TRBD1. Trimming at V came to 5 bases and at J to 6 bases, leaving 4 bases not matched to a gene. Germline CDR1 and CDR2: LNHNV and YYDKDF (reference sequence). CDR3 size: 13 residues. This CDR3 reads CATSGTGVGEQYF. CDR3 nucleotide sequence: TGTGCCACCAGCGGGACAGGGGTGGGCGAGCAGTACTTC.

The V and J genes are TRBV4-2 and TRBJ1-1; 8 nucleotides align to TRBD1. J was trimmed by 8 bases and V by 1 base; bases with no gene match: 12. Per the germline V gene, CDR1 is LGHNA and CDR2 is YNFKEQ. The CDR3 consists of 16 residues. CDR3 sequence: CASSQGLGQGTFEAFF. The DNA for the CDR3 is TGTGCCAGCAGCCAAGGCCTCGGACAGGGCACTTTCGAAGCTTTCTTT.

The V gene is TRBV5-1, the J gene TRBJ1-1; unclear D gene. V shed 5 bases and J shed 0 bases, with 14 bases lying between them. The CDR3 covers 15 residues. Germline V CDR1 and CDR2: SGHRS, YFSETQ. CDR3 sequence (DNA): TGCGCCAGCAGTTCCCAAGCTCCAATGAACACTGAAGCTTTCTTT. Protein product: CASSSQAPMNTEAFF.

This clone appeared once. The rearrangement uses TRBV12-1 and TRBJ2-1; TRBD2 is taken as the D call from the table, unchecked against the DNA. TRBV12-1 is labeled a pseudogene. CDR3 size: 16 residues. The CDR3 protein is CASSFVASPSYNEQFF. The CDR3 DNA reads as TGTGCCAGCAGCTTTGTAGCTAGCCCCTCCTACAATGAGCAGTTCTTC.

V usage is TRBV9 and J usage is TRBJ2-5; D gene ambiguous. Germline V lookup: CDR1 SGDLS, CDR2 YYNGEE. V was trimmed by 3 bases and J by 4 bases, leaving 16 bases between them. This CDR3 has 15 amino acids. CDR3 loop: CASSALTPSGETQYF. CDR3 nucleotide sequence: TGTGCCAGCAGCGCCCTGACCCCCTCGGGAGAGACCCAGTACTTC.